This record concerns one TCR beta chain sequence. The entry originates in a study of blood T cell repertoires in COVID-19. Study summary: Spain, Italy and the United States supplied samples that represented acute and convalescent COVID-19. PBMCs, B-cell-depleted T cells, or T cells were the source of the cDNA or gDNA that made up the material.

With 2 bases removed from V and 5 bases from J, the gap between germline ends came to 11 bases. The CDR3 length is 14 residues. CDR1 and CDR2 from the germline V gene are SGHNT and YYREEE (reference sequence). Original processing notes: Reference gene primers were amplified, and this amplification served to estimate nucleated cell counts. Assay: immunoSEQ multiplex PCR; the TCRdb copy retains only in-frame clones and omits some. V and J calls and clone size are copied from that table; D and trimming were computed from the DNA. The sample has about 180,000 clones; around 80% are singletons. The Seattle patients joined while their infection was active and were tracked longitudinally afterward.

The V gene is TRBV5-4, the J gene TRBJ2-1; D possibly corresponds to TRBD2 (7 bases). The sequenced sample consisted of peripheral blood. The clonotype comes from a woman aged 80 or older with COVID-19, enrolled during active disease. The CDR3 nucleotides read TGTGCCAGCAGCTTCTCGGGGGGCCACAATGAGCAGTTCTTC. Its translation is CASSFSGGHNEQFF.